The 2 T cell receptor beta chains reported below all come from one sample, sequenced in a study of cytomegalovirus exposure and HLA in healthy donors. TCRdb's copy holds only in-frame clones and misses some; the assay was immunoSEQ multiplex PCR. The data contain about 110,000 clones, 88% of them seen just once; the ten biggest clones take up 2% to 2.5%. The source material was PBMCs. Receptor source: a woman between 18 and 29 years old in good health and CMV-seronegative.

This chain connects TRBV7-2 to TRBJ1-3; TRBD1 agrees at 7 bases. This CDR3 comprises 18 residues. Trimming removed 1 base from V and 0 bases from J; junction bases left unmatched: 9. Germline CDR1 reads SGHTA; CDR2 reads FQGNSA. In nucleotides, the CDR3 is TGTGCCAGCAGCTTAGTACCAACGGACAGGCCCTCTGGAAACACCATATATTTT. It yields the protein CASSLVPTDRPSGNTIYF.

The chain employs TRBV18 and TRBJ2-1, with D unclear. This CDR3 region has 15 residues. Trimming shortened V by 4 bases and J by 0 bases, and 10 bases separated the two germline ends. CDR1 is KGHSH, CDR2 LQKENI, per germline. The CDR3, as DNA: TGTGCCAGCTCACACAATGTGAACTCCTACAATGAGCAGTTCTTC. Its protein is CASSHNVNSYNEQFF.